This TCR beta chain was observed in a study of blood T cell repertoires in COVID-19. Study overall: From the United States, Italy and Spain came samples of acute and convalescent COVID-19. In each case, the material was cDNA or gDNA derived from T cells, B-cell-depleted T cells, or PBMCs.

The germline V gene encodes CDR1 SNHLY and CDR2 FYNNEI. The length of the CDR3 is 13 residues. V dropped 4 bases and J dropped 0 bases, with 6 bases sitting between them. As originally analysed: By means of reference gene primer amplification, nucleated cell counts were estimated. Sequencing used immunoSEQ multiplex PCR; TCRdb keeps in-frame clones, though not all of them. For V, J and clone size, that table is used; D and trimming come from the DNA. The sample has over 250,000 clones, roughly 86% seen once. The chain joins TRBV2 to TRBJ2-5; D ambiguous. This TCR derives from a woman aged 25 to 39 with acute or convalescent COVID-19. The sample taken for sequencing was peripheral blood. The DNA for the CDR3 is TGTGCCAGCAGTGGGGCCTACCAAGAGACCCAGTACTTC. Protein sequence: CASSGAYQETQYF.